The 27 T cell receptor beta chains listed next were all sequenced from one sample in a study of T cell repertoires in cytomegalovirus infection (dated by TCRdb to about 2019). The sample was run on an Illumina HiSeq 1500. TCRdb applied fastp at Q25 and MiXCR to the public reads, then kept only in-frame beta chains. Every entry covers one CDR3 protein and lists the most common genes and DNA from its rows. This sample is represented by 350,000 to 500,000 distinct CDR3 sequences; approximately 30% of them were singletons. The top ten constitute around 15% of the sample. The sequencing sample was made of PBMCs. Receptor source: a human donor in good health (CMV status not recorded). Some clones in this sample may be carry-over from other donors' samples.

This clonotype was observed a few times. DNA of the CDR3: TGCGCCAGCAGCCAAAGGACAGGGGGTACAGATACGCAGTATTTT. This encodes CASSQRTGGTDTQYF. The chain is built from TRBV4-1 and TRBJ2-3, with 10 bases fitting TRBD1. The germline V gene encodes CDR1 MGHRA and CDR2 YSYEKL. The CDR3 is 15 residues long. V shed 2 bases, J shed 3 bases, and the junction held 2 bases outside the gene matches.

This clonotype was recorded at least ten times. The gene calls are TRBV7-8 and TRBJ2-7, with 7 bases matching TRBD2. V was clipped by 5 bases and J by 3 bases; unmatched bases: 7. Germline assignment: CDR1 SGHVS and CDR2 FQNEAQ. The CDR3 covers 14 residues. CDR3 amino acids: CASSLERGHYEQYF. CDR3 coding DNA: TGTGCCAGCAGCCTGGAGCGGGGCCACTACGAGCAGTACTTC.

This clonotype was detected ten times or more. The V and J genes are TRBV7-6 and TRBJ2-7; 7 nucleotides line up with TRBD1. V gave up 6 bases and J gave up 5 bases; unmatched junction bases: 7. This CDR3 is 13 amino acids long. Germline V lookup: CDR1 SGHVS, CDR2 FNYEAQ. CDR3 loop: CASSFTGVHEQYF. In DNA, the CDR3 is TGTGCCAGCAGTTTTACAGGGGTCCACGAGCAGTACTTC.

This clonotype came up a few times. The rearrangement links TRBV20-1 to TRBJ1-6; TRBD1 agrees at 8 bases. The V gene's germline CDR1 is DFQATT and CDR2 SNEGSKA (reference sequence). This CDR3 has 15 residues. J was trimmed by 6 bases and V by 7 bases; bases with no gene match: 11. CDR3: CSVKGQGAANSPLHF. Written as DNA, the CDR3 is TGCAGTGTTAAGGGGCAGGGGGCGGCTAATTCACCCCTCCACTTT.

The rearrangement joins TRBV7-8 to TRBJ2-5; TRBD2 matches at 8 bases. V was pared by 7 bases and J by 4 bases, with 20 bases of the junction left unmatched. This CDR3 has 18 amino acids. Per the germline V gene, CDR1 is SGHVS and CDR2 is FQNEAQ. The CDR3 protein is CASNQVRLGGGLVETQYF. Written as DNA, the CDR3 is TGTGCCAGCAACCAAGTCAGGCTCGGGGGGGGCTTGGTAGAGACCCAGTACTTC.

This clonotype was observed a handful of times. For the CDR3, the DNA is TGTGCCAGCACCCCTTTCGAGGGTTCCATCTACAATGAGCAGTTCTTC. As protein: CASTPFEGSIYNEQFF. V gene TRBV7-9 combines with J gene TRBJ2-1, with D perhaps TRBD2 (5 bases). The V end was cut by 7 bases, the J end by 3 bases, with 19 bases between. Germline lookup yields CDR1 SEHNR and CDR2 FQNEAQ (reference sequence). The CDR3 is 16 amino acids.

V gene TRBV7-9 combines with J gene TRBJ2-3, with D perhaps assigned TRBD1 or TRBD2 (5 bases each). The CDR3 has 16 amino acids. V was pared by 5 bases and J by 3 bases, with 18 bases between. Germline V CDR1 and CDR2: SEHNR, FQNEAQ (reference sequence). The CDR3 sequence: CASSPLTGTITDTQYF. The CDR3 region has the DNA TGTGCCAGCAGCCCGCTAACCGGGACCATAACAGATACGCAGTATTTT.

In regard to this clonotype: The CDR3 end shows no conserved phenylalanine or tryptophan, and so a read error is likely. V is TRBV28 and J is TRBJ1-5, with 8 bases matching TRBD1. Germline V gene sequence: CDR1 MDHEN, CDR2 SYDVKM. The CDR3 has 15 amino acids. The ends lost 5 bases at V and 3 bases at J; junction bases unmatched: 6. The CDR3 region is CASSTGQAINQPQHC. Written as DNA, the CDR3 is TGTGCCAGCAGTACGGGACAGGCAATCAATCAGCCCCAGCATTGT.

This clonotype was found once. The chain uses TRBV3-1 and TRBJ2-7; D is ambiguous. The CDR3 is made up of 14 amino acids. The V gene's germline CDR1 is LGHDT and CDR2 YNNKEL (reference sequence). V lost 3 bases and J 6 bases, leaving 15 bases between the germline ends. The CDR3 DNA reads TGTGCCAGCAGCCAGATTGGGCCACTCTCCGAGCAGTACTTC. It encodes CASSQIGPLSEQYF.

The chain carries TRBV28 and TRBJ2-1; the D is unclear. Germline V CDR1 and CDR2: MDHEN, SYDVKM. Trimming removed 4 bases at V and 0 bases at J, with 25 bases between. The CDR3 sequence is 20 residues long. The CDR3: CASSSPTRVRTTDSYNEQFF. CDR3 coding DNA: TGTGCCAGCAGTTCCCCTACCCGGGTCCGAACAACCGACTCCTACAATGAGCAGTTCTTC.

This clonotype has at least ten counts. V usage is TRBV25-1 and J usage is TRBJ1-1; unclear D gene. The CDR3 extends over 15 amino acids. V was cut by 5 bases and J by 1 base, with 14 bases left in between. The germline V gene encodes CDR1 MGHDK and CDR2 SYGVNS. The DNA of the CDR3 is TGTGCCAGCAGTACCCTCTTCGGAAGGAACACTGAAGCTTTCTTT. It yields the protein CASSTLFGRNTEAFF.

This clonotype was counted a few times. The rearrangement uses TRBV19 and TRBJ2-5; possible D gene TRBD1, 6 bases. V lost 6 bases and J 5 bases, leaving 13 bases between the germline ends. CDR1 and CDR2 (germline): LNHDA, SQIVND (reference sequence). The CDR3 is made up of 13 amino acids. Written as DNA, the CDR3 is TGTGCCAGTAGGATTCAGGGGCAGGAGACCCAGTACTTC. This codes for CASRIQGQETQYF.

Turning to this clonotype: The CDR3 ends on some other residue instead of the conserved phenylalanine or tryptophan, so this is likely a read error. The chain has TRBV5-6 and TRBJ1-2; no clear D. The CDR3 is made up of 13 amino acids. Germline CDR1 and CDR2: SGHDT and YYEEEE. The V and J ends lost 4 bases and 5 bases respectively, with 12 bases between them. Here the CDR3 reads CASSQGLRYGYTL. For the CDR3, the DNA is TGTGCCAGCAGCCAAGGACTTCGTTATGGCTACACCCTC.

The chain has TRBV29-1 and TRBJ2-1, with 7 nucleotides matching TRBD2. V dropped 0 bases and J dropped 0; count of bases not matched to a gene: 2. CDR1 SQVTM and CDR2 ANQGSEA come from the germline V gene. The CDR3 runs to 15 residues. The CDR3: CSVEDGGGSYNEQFF. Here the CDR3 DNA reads TGCAGCGTTGAAGACGGCGGGGGCTCCTACAATGAGCAGTTCTTC.

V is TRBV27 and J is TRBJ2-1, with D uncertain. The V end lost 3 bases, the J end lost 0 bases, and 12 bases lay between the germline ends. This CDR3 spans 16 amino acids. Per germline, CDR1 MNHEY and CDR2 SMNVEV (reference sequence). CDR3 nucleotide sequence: TGTGCCAGCAGTTTTGGCGCTATCAGCTCCTACAATGAGCAGTTCTTC. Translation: CASSFGAISSYNEQFF.

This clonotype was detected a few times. This CDR3 reads CASSSQIYGLNTQYF. Written as DNA, the CDR3 is TGTGCCAGCAGCTCACAGATCTACGGGCTGAATACGCAGTATTTT. J is TRBJ2-3 and V is TRBV7-2; D call uncertain. There are 15 residues in the CDR3. Germline values: CDR1 SGHTA, CDR2 FQGNSA. V shed 4 bases and J shed 7 bases, with 18 bases lying between them.

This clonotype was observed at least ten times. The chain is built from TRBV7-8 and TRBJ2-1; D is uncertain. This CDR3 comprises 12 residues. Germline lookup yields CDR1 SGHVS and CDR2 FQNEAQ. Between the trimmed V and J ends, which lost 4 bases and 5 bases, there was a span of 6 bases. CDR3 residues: CASSSLNNEQFF. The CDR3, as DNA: TGTGCCAGCAGCTCCCTTAACAATGAGCAGTTCTTC. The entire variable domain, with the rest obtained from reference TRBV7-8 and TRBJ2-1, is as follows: GAGVSQSPRYKVAKRGQDVALRCDPISGHVSLFWYQQALGQGPEFLTYFQNEAQLDKSGLPSDRFFAERPEGSVSTLKIQRTQQEDSAVYLCASSSLNNEQFFGPGTRLTVL.

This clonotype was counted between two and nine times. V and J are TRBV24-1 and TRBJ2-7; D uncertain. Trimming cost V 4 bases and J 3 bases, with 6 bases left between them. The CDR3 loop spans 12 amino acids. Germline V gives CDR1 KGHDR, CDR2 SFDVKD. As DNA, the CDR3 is TGTGCCACCAGTGAGGGCAGCTACGAGCAGTACTTC. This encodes CATSEGSYEQYF.

CDR3 nucleotide sequence: TGTGCCAGCAGTACCTTCCGACAGGGAAACTATGGCTACACCTTC. Its translation is CASSTFRQGNYGYTF. This chain links TRBV27 with TRBJ1-2; 7 nucleotides line up with TRBD1. Germline assignment: CDR1 MNHEY and CDR2 SMNVEV (reference sequence). The V and J ends lost 5 bases and 2 bases, in that order; junction bases with no gene match: 8. The CDR3 runs to 15 residues.

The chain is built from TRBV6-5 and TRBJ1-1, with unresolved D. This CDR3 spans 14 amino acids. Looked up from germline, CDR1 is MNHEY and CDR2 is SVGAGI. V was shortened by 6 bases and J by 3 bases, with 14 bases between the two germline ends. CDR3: CASSPARGDTEAFF. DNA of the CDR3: TGTGCCAGCAGCCCCGCCCGCGGGGACACTGAAGCTTTCTTT.

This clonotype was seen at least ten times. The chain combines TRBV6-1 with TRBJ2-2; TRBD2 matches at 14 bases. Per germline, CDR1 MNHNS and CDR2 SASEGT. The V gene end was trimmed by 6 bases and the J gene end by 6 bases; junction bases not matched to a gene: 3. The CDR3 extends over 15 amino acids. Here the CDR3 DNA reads TGTGCCAGCAGCGGGACTAGCGGGAGCCCCGGGGAGCTGTTTTTT. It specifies CASSGTSGSPGELFF.

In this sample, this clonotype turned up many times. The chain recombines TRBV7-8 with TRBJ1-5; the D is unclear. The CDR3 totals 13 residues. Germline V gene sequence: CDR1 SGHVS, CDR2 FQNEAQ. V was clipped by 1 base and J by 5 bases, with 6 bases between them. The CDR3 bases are TGTGCCAGCAGCTTAGACCGAGATCAGCCCCAGCATTTT. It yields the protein CASSLDRDQPQHF.

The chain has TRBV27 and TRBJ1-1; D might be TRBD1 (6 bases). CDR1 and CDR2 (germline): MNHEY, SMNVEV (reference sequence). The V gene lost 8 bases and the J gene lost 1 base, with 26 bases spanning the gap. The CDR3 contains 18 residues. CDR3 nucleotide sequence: TGTGCCAGCGTCCCCCATGGGGGCCCAGGGAGGGCGAACACTGAAGCTTTCTTT. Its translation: CASVPHGGPGRANTEAFF.

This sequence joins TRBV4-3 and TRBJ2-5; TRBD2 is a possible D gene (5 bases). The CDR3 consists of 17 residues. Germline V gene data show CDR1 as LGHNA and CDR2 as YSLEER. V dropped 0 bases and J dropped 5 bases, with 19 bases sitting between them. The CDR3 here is CASSQDIGWGRRETQYF. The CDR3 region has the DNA TGCGCCAGCAGCCAAGATATTGGCTGGGGTAGGAGGGAGACCCAGTACTTC.

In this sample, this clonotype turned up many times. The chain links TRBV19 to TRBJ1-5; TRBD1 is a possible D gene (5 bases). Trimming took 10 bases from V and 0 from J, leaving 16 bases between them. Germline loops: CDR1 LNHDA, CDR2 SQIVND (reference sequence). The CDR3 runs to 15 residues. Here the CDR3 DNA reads TGTGCCACCGCGGGGCAACCCTATAGCAATCAGCCCCAGCATTTT. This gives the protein CATAGQPYSNQPQHF.

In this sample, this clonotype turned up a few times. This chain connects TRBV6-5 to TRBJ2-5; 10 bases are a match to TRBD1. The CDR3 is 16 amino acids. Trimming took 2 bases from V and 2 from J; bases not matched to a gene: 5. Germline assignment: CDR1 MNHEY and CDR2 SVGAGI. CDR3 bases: TGTGCCAGCAGTTACGTAGAGGGACAGGGGCAAGAGACCCAGTACTTC. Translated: CASSYVEGQGQETQYF.

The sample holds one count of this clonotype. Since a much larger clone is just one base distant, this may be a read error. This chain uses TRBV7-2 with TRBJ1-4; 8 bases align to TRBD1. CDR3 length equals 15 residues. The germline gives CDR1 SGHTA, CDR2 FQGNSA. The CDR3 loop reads CSSSLAPGGWEKLFF. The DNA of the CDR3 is TGTTCCAGCAGCTTAGCCCCAGGGGGCTGGGAAAAACTGTTTTTT.